The T cell receptor beta chain under discussion was sequenced for a study of blood T cell repertoires in COVID-19. Across the whole study: The analysed material was cDNA or gDNA that came from T cells, B-cell-depleted T cells, or PBMCs.

Study processing details: Quantification of nucleated cells was approximated via reference gene primer amplification. The repertoire was sequenced with immunoSEQ multiplex PCR; TCRdb's copy has only in-frame clones and lacks some. The V and J calls and clone size come from that table; D and trimming were worked out from the DNA. Found here are about 130,000 clones, roughly 88% of them singletons; the top ten hold roughly 1.1%. There are 13 residues in the CDR3. The ends were cut back, 5 bases at V and 3 bases at J, with 10 bases in the middle. In germline, CDR1 is SGHTA, CDR2 FQGTGA. This clonotype was sampled from a woman older than 75 with acute or convalescent COVID-19. J is TRBJ2-5 and V is TRBV7-3; unclear D gene. The sequenced material came from peripheral blood. DNA for the CDR3: TGTGCCAGCAGCCTTTTCGGTAAAGAGACCCAGTACTTC. Its translation: CASSLFGKETQYF.